This is a list of T cell receptor beta chains from one sample in a study of blood T cell repertoires in COVID-19. The assay was immunoSEQ multiplex PCR, and TCRdb's table has in-frame clones only and misses some. The data contain more than 250,000 clones, 70% to 90% of them singletons. Sequencing used PBMCs or T cells enriched from blood (not recorded which). The receptors were gathered from a man in his thirties or forties who had recovered from COVID-19. The conserved cysteine and the conserved F or W are not part of the CDR3 here. The order of the fields is J gene, V gene, CDR3 protein.

j_call: TRBJ1-1
v_call: TRBV30
cdr3_aa: AWGQGGRTEAF

j_call: TRBJ1-5
v_call: TRBV6-5
cdr3_aa: ASSRTGGMQQPQH

j_call: TRBJ2-3
v_call: TRBV3-1/TRBV3-2
cdr3_aa: ASSHLQDDWAGRSDTQY

j_call: TRBJ1-6
v_call: TRBV24-1
cdr3_aa: ATSDQGKGSPLH

j_call: TRBJ1-1
v_call: TRBV2
cdr3_aa: ASRNGGSTEAF

j_call: TRBJ1-1
v_call: TRBV6-5
cdr3_aa: ASSYWSGSRTEAF

j_call: TRBJ2-5
v_call: TRBV2
cdr3_aa: ASNAGTSGGRAGTQY

j_call: TRBJ2-2
v_call: TRBV5-1
cdr3_aa: ASSLAVGAGGELF

j_call: TRBJ2-3
v_call: TRBV27
cdr3_aa: ASSLFGSGSTDTQY

j_call: TRBJ1-1
v_call: TRBV11-1
cdr3_aa: ASSLALTGTEAF

j_call: TRBJ2-5
v_call: TRBV5-1
cdr3_aa: ASSLVGTEEETQY

j_call: TRBJ1-6
v_call: TRBV5-1
cdr3_aa: ASSLGDRESLRPLH

j_call: TRBJ2-3
v_call: TRBV7-6
cdr3_aa: ASSPGQLSTDTQY

j_call: TRBJ2-2
v_call: TRBV6-5
cdr3_aa: ASSPGQGIAGELF

j_call: TRBJ1-1
v_call: TRBV29-1
cdr3_aa: SVEYPGFRNTEAF

j_call: TRBJ1-6
v_call: TRBV7-6
cdr3_aa: ASSLVVGAGNSPLH

j_call: TRBJ2-2
v_call: TRBV24-1
cdr3_aa: ATSDLRRGAGELF

j_call: TRBJ2-2
v_call: TRBV13
cdr3_aa: ASSLVQGAIATTGELF

j_call: TRBJ1-1
v_call: TRBV3-1/TRBV3-2
cdr3_aa: ASSQNQGGTEAF

j_call: TRBJ2-7
v_call: TRBV7-9
cdr3_aa: ASSPTVSWDEQY

j_call: TRBJ2-7
v_call: TRBV4-3
cdr3_aa: ASSQVFGGQGYEQY